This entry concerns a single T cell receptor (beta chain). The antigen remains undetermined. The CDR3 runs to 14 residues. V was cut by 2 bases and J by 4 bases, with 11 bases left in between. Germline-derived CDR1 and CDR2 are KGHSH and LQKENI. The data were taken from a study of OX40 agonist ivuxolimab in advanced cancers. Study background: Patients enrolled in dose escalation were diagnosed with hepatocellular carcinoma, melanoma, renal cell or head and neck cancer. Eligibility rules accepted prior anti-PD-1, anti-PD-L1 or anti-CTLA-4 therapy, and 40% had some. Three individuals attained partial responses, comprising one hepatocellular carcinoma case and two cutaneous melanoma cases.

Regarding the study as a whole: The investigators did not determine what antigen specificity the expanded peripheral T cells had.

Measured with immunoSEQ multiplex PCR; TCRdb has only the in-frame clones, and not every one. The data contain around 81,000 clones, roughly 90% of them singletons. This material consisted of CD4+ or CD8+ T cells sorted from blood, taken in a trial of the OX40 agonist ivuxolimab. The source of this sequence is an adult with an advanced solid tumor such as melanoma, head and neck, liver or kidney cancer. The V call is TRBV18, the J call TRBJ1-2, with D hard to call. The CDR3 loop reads CASSPGQGSYGYTF. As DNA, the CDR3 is TGTGCCAGCTCACCAGGTCAAGGGAGCTATGGCTACACCTTC.